This entry features one T cell receptor (beta chain) sequence. This CDR3 has 13 residues. In germline, CDR1 is MDHEN, CDR2 SYDVKM. The V gene lost 5 bases and the J gene lost 5 bases, with 10 bases spanning the gap. This record belongs to a study of cytomegalovirus exposure and HLA in healthy donors. Some clones are missing from TCRdb's copy, which holds only in-frame ones; the method was immunoSEQ multiplex PCR. The sample lists some 120,000 clones; approximately 89% were seen once. What was sequenced was PBMCs. The V gene is TRBV28, the J gene TRBJ1-5; no reliable D call. The TCR comes from a woman under 30 in good health and CMV-seronegative. CDR3: CASSPLGDQPQHF. CDR3 sequence (DNA): TGTGCCAGCAGTCCCTTGGGCGATCAGCCCCAGCATTTT.